Each of the 25 T cell receptor beta chains below was sequenced from the same sample in a study of cytomegalovirus exposure and HLA in healthy donors. It was with 60 Vbeta and 13 Jbeta primers that the PCR ran. This table comes from immunoSEQ multiplex PCR, and its TCRdb copy is limited to in-frame clones, with some not included. The sample shows about 160,000 clones, about 85% of them seen only once. Sequencing was done on a sample of PBMCs. The receptor source for this set is a man between 18 and 35 years old in good health and CMV-seronegative.

This sequence joins TRBV28 and TRBJ2-5; 8 nucleotides line up with TRBD1. The J call may be mistaken, given a closer DNA end match to TRBJ2-7. The germline V gene has CDR1 MDHEN and CDR2 SYDVKM. The length of the CDR3 is 15 residues. CDR3 in amino acids: CASTLRGLSSYEQYF. The DNA for the CDR3 is TGTGCCAGCACCCTCAGGGGGCTGAGCTCCTACGAGCAGTACTTC.

This chain connects TRBV5-4 to TRBJ2-1; 9 nucleotides line up with TRBD2. The CDR3 has 16 residues. J lost 8 bases, V lost 4 bases, and 13 bases had no gene match. CDR1 is SGHNT, CDR2 YYREEE, per germline (reference sequence). This CDR3 is CASSPTGGGGADEQFF. In DNA, the CDR3 is TGTGCCAGCAGCCCAACGGGGGGCGGGGGGGCGGATGAGCAGTTCTTC.

V gene TRBV11-3 combines with J gene TRBJ2-1, with 13 bases fitting TRBD2. The CDR3 loop spans 18 amino acids. The V gene end was trimmed by 5 bases and the J gene end by 7 bases; junction bases not matched to a gene: 14. From germline, CDR1 is SGHNT and CDR2 YENEEA. CDR3 residues: CASSPSVGLAGVRNEQFF. The CDR3 coding sequence is TGTGCCAGCAGCCCAAGCGTCGGACTAGCGGGAGTTAGGAATGAGCAGTTCTTC.

The chain uses TRBV12-5 and TRBJ2-2; a weak D match, TRBD2 (6 bases). Trimming shortened V by 6 bases and J by 1 base, and 12 bases separated the two germline ends. From germline, CDR1 is LGHNT and CDR2 FRNRAP. The CDR3 extends over 15 amino acids. DNA for the CDR3: TGTGCTAGTGGGGAGGGGAGCGGGAACACCGGGGAGCTGTTTTTT. It encodes CASGEGSGNTGELFF.

The chain links TRBV18 to TRBJ2-5; a weak D match, TRBD1 (5 bases). This CDR3 region has 15 residues. Germline-derived CDR1 and CDR2 are KGHSH and LQKENI. V lost 5 bases to trimming and J lost 4 bases, with 17 bases between them. The CDR3 nucleotides are TGTGCCAGCTCAGGGGCCGACGGGTCCGGAGAGACCCAGTACTTC. This translates into CASSGADGSGETQYF.

This clone was counted only a few times. The rearrangement uses TRBV19 and TRBJ2-7, with TRBD2 matching over 13 bases. After removal of 5 bases from V and 4 bases from J, the junction contained 2 bases not matched to a gene. Germline V gene data show CDR1 as LNHDA and CDR2 as SQIVND (reference sequence). This CDR3 region has 14 residues. The CDR3 region is CASSGLAGVYEQYF. CDR3 nucleotide sequence: TGTGCCAGTAGTGGACTAGCGGGAGTTTACGAGCAGTACTTC.

V usage is TRBV15 and J usage is TRBJ2-1, with 11 positions matching TRBD1. V lost 8 bases to trimming and J lost 4 bases; unmatched junction nucleotides: 4. The CDR3 covers 14 residues. Per germline, CDR1 LNHNV and CDR2 YYDKDF (reference sequence). The CDR3 here is CATGGDRGYNEQFF. CDR3 DNA sequence: TGTGCCACCGGGGGGGACAGGGGGTACAATGAGCAGTTCTTC.

The genes are TRBV7-3 and TRBJ2-7; D perhaps matches TRBD1 (6 bases). Germline V CDR1 and CDR2: SGHTA, FQGTGA. Deletions cut 2 bases from V and 1 base from J, with 21 bases between. The CDR3 has 18 amino acids. In nucleotides, the CDR3 is TGTGCCAGCAGCTTAGCTACCCCCGGACAGCGTCCTTCCTACGAGCAGTACTTC. This gives the protein CASSLATPGQRPSYEQYF.

The chain combines TRBV11-3 with TRBJ2-1; 9 bases match TRBD2. The CDR3 is 16 amino acids. From germline, CDR1 is SGHNT and CDR2 YENEEA. V shed 5 bases and J 5 bases; nucleotides not matched to a gene: 10. Here the CDR3 reads CASSLGLAPNDNEQFF. Here the CDR3 DNA reads TGTGCCAGCAGCCTAGGACTAGCGCCCAACGACAATGAGCAGTTCTTC.

CDR3 amino acids: CASSPGPQGEQYF. The CDR3 DNA is TGTGCCAGCAGTCCGGGCCCCCAGGGCGAGCAGTACTTC. The V and J genes are TRBV6-5 and TRBJ2-7; the D gene is possibly TRBD1 (5 bases). Germline CDR1 reads MNHEY; CDR2 reads SVGAGI. Trimming shortened V by 5 bases and J by 6 bases, and 14 bases separated the two germline ends. The CDR3 loop spans 13 amino acids.

This clone was seen only a few times. The V call is TRBV4-1, the J call TRBJ2-1; tentatively, D is TRBD2 (6 bases). V was cut by 6 bases and J by 8 bases, with 23 bases left in between. From germline, CDR1 is MGHRA and CDR2 YSYEKL. There are 16 residues in the CDR3. The CDR3 loop is CASSRPLLRGLHEQFF. In DNA form, the CDR3 reads TGCGCCAGCAGTCGCCCCCTGTTGCGGGGTTTACATGAGCAGTTCTTC.

The chain uses TRBV6-5 and TRBJ1-5; D call uncertain. The CDR3 runs to 14 residues. The germline V gene has CDR1 MNHEY and CDR2 SVGAGI. The germline V and J ends were trimmed by 8 bases and 0 bases, with 11 bases remaining between them. The CDR3 nucleotides read TGTGCCAGCCAGGATCCTTATAGCAATCAGCCCCAGCATTTT. This codes for CASQDPYSNQPQHF.

This chain joins TRBV4-3 and TRBJ2-3, with 9 nucleotides matching TRBD1. The germline V gene encodes CDR1 LGHNA and CDR2 YSLEER. CDR3 size: 17 residues. After removal of 2 bases from V and 5 bases from J, the junction contained 11 bases not matched to a gene. CDR3 loop: CASSQYSQGAQGDTQYF. The DNA of the CDR3 is TGCGCCAGCAGCCAATACTCACAGGGGGCCCAAGGAGATACGCAGTATTTT.

The chain recombines TRBV4-3 with TRBJ1-2; TRBD1 might be the D (6 bases). Germline CDR1 reads LGHNA; CDR2 reads YSLEER. The CDR3 length is 16 residues. V gave up 0 bases and J gave up 7 bases, with 18 bases separating them. The CDR3 here is CASSQDKDGRGGGYTF. The CDR3 nucleotides read TGCGCCAGCAGCCAAGATAAGGATGGAAGGGGGGGTGGCTACACCTTC.

The CDR3 sequence is CASSSQVDISSGHFF. The CDR3 DNA follows: TGCGCCAGCAGCTCTCAAGTGGACATTTCCTCCGGGCACTTCTTT. This sequence joins TRBV5-1 and TRBJ1-1, with D possibly being TRBD1 (5 bases). Trimming removed 3 bases at V and 14 bases at J, with 26 bases between. The CDR3 has 15 residues. Germline values: CDR1 SGHRS, CDR2 YFSETQ. Complete variable domain (other parts from reference TRBV5-1 and TRBJ1-1): KAGVTQTPRYLIKTRGQQVTLSCSPISGHRSVSWYQQTPGQGLQFLFEYFSETQRNKGNFPGRFSGRQFSNSRSEMNVSTLELGDSALYLCASSSQVDISSGHFFGQGTRLTVV.

The V gene is TRBV2, the J gene TRBJ2-7, with 12 bases fitting TRBD2. V was pared by 4 bases and J by 4 bases, with 8 bases of the junction left unmatched. This CDR3 is 16 amino acids long. Germline V gene data show CDR1 as SNHLY and CDR2 as FYNNEI. CDR3 residues: CASSARPTSGSYEQYF. The CDR3 DNA sequence: TGTGCCAGCAGTGCAAGGCCGACTAGCGGGAGTTACGAGCAGTACTTC.

The chain has TRBV5-5 and TRBJ1-6, with D possibly matching TRBD1 (6 bases). The CDR3 is 14 residues long. From germline, CDR1 is SGHKS and CDR2 YYEKEE (reference sequence). Trimming pared 4 bases from V and 6 bases from J, leaving 11 bases between. The CDR3 DNA sequence: TGTGCCAGCAGCGTTACAGGGATTAATTCACCCCTCCACTTT. Its protein is CASSVTGINSPLHF.

The V call is TRBV5-1, the J call TRBJ1-1; D is uncertain. CDR1 is SGHRS and CDR2 is YFSETQ in the germline V gene. Trimming pared 0 bases from V and 3 bases from J, leaving 6 bases between. CDR3 size: 13 residues. In DNA form, the CDR3 reads TGCGCCAGCAGCTTGGTGGCGGACACTGAAGCTTTCTTT. Its translation is CASSLVADTEAFF.

The chain links TRBV5-1 to TRBJ2-3, with 9 positions matching TRBD2. The CDR3 has 15 residues. J lost 3 bases, V lost 4 bases, and 6 bases had no gene match. Germline V gives CDR1 SGHRS, CDR2 YFSETQ. CDR3 coding DNA: TGCGCCAGCAGCCGGGGGCGGGGGGGGACAGATACGCAGTATTTT. Its protein is CASSRGRGGTDTQYF.

The genes are TRBV4-1 and TRBJ1-6; D gene unclear. Trimming pared 5 bases from V and 0 bases from J, leaving 11 bases between. Germline V CDR1 and CDR2: MGHRA, YSYEKL. This CDR3 contains 16 residues. Here the CDR3 DNA reads TGCGCCAGCAGCAAAACAGTAAGCTCCTATAATTCACCCCTCCACTTT. Translating it yields CASSKTVSSYNSPLHF.

This clone showed up just once. The V call is TRBV7-9, the J call TRBJ2-6; perhaps TRBD1 as D (5 bases). The CDR3 loop spans 16 amino acids. Germline CDR1 and CDR2: SEHNR and FQNEAQ (reference sequence). V shed 4 bases and J shed 2 bases, with 12 bases lying between them. CDR3 nucleotide sequence: TGTGCCAGCAGCTACACAGGCCCCACTGGGGCCAACGTCCTGACTTTC. As protein: CASSYTGPTGANVLTF.

The chain recombines TRBV19 with TRBJ1-6; D remains ambiguous. This CDR3 is built from 14 residues. V gave up 5 bases and J gave up 7 bases, with 12 bases separating them. The germline gives CDR1 LNHDA, CDR2 SQIVND (reference sequence). The CDR3, as DNA: TGTGCCAGTAGTCGGGGAGCTAGGAATTCACCCCTCCACTTT. The encoded protein is CASSRGARNSPLHF. Together with reference TRBV19 and TRBJ1-6, the CDR3 gives the full variable domain: DGGITQSPKYLFRKEGQNVTLSCEQNLNHDAMYWYRQDPGQGLRLIYYSQIVNDFQKGDIAEGYSVSREKKESFPLTVTSAQKNPTAFYLCASSRGARNSPLHFGNGTRLTVT.

On this clone: One junction end does not reproduce the germline sequence, and a read error may be involved. Distinct nucleotide sequences in the sample also encode this CDR3. This chain links TRBV6-1 with TRBJ2-6, with D perhaps matching TRBD1 (5 bases). Germline loops: CDR1 MNHNS, CDR2 SASEGT. CDR3 size: 15 residues. The CDR3: CASSDIVSGANVLTF. The DNA for the CDR3 is TGTGCCAGCAGTGACATAGTCTCTGGGGCCAACGTCCTGACCTTC.

V and J are TRBV30 and TRBJ1-1; the match to TRBD1 covers 7 bases. CDR3 length: 13 residues. Trimming took 4 bases from V and 0 from J; bases not matched to a gene: 2. In germline, CDR1 is GTSNPN, CDR2 SVGIG (reference sequence). CDR3 sequence reads: CAWTQGVNTEAFF. Written as DNA, the CDR3 is TGTGCCTGGACCCAGGGGGTGAACACTGAAGCTTTCTTT.

Relative to its sample, this clone is medium-sized. This sequence joins TRBV28 and TRBJ1-1, with D tentatively TRBD1 (5 bases). The germline CDR1 and CDR2 sequences are MDHEN and SYDVKM. The CDR3 runs 13 residues. Between the trimmed V and J ends, which lost 5 bases and 10 bases, there was a span of 17 bases. This chain's CDR3 is CASSPRGEIGAFF. The CDR3 DNA reads as TGTGCCAGCAGTCCGCGGGGGGAGATTGGAGCTTTCTTT.